The entry below describes one TCR beta chain. One entry per CDR3 protein results from TCRdb running MiXCR on the 5' RACE reads. The sample includes about 62,000 distinct CDR3 sequences, roughly 30% of them seen just once. Germline CDR1 is SGHVS and CDR2 is FNYEAQ. Trimming removed 5 bases from V and 3 bases from J; junction bases left unmatched: 12. CDR3 length: 17 amino acids. CD25-based Treg depletion was applied to purified naive CD4+ T cells. The clonotype originates from a female donor with breast cancer. Input material: tumor-infiltrating naive CD4+ T cells sorted from the breast tumor. The subset here: naive CD4+ T cells, CD4+CD45RA+CD25-. This sequence joins TRBV7-6 and TRBJ1-3; 8 positions agree with TRBD1. The CDR3 here is CASSVGPGQGGGNTIYF. In DNA form, the CDR3 reads TGTGCCAGCAGCGTCGGACCCGGACAGGGCGGTGGAAACACCATATATTTT.